Given below is one T cell receptor beta chain in context. Its specificity is not known. The V end was cut by 0 bases, the J end by 5 bases, with 14 bases between. The CDR3 has 14 amino acids. Germline V gene lookup returns CDR1 GTSNPN and CDR2 SVGIG (reference sequence). Libraries were prepared by immunoSEQ multiplex PCR; TCRdb keeps only in-frame clonotypes and omits some of them. The data show about 2 million clones, about 95% seen once. CD45RO-negative CD8 cells positively selected for CCR7 made up the naive population, which excluded terminally differentiated effector memory CD45RA+ cells. There were only Caucasian adults among the donors, and all lived in Nashville, Tennessee. The data are from a study of shared clonotypes between healthy human individuals. Study background: A couple of women and a few men aged 18 to 49 made up the donors. Study-level results: Generation probability values for non-shared clonotypes were lower than those for clonotypes shared by all four donors. Clonotype sharing levels among donors were expected to vary with sequencing depth.

The sequence was obtained from a man aged 18 to 35 in good health. The material sequenced was naive CD8+ T cells sorted from blood. The chain links TRBV30 to TRBJ2-7, with D hard to call. CDR3 bases: TGTGCCTGGAGTGTAGTGGGTATACACGACGAGCAGTACTTC. Encoded protein: CAWSVVGIHDEQYF.